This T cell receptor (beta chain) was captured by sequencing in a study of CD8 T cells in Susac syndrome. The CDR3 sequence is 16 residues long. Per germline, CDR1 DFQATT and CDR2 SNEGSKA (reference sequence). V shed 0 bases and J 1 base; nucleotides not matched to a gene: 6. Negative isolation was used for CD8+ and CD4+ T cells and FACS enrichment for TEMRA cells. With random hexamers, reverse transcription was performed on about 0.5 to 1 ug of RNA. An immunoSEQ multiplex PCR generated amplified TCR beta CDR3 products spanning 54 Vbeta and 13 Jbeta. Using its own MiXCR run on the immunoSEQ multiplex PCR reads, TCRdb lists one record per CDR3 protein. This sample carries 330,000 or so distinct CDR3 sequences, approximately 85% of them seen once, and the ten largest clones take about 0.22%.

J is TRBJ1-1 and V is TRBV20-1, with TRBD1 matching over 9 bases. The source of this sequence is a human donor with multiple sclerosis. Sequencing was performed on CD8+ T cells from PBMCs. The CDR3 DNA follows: TGCAGTGCTAGAGACTATATGGGACAGGGGAACACTGAAGCTTTCTTT. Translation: CSARDYMGQGNTEAFF.